Included here is one T cell receptor (beta chain) sequence, with context. These data come from a study of blood T cell repertoires in COVID-19. About the study: Specimens from acute and convalescent COVID-19 originated in the United States, Italy and Spain.

The protocol was immunoSEQ multiplex PCR, while the TCRdb copy is restricted to in-frame clones and leaves out a portion. The sample comprises more than 60,000 clones, roughly 90% of which are singletons, and approximately 5.8% rests with the top ten. CDR3 length equals 17 residues. Between the trimmed V and J ends, which lost 4 bases and 0 bases, there was a span of 15 bases. Germline assignment: CDR1 LGHDT and CDR2 YNNKEL (reference sequence). The rearrangement uses TRBV3-1 (or the pseudogene TRBV3-2) and TRBJ1-4; D perhaps matches TRBD1 (5 bases). Material: peripheral blood. This TCR derives from a man older than 75 with COVID-19, enrolled during active disease. Here the CDR3 DNA reads TGTGCCAGCAGCCGTACATCCCCGGGGGCAACTAATGAAAAACTGTTTTTT. Protein product: CASSRTSPGATNEKLFF.